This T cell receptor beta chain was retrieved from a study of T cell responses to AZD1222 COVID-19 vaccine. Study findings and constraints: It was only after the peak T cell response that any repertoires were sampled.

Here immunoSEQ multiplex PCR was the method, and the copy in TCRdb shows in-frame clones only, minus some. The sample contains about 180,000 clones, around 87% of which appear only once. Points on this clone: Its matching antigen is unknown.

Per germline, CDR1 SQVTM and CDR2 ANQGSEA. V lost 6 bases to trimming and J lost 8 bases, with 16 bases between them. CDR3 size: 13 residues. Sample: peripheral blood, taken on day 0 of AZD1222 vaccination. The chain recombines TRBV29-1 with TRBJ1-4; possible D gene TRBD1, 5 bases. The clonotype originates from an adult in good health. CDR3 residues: CSVEGPPYEKLFF. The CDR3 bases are TGCAGCGTCGAGGGGCCCCCGTACGAAAAACTGTTTTTT.